The 22 T cell receptor beta chains below all came from one sample that was sequenced in a study of blood T cell repertoires in COVID-19. TCRdb's table, derived via immunoSEQ multiplex PCR, lists solely in-frame clones and lacks some. In the table there are more than 95,000 clones, over 75% of which are singletons. The sample consisted of peripheral blood. The receptors were sampled from a human donor in a cohort sampled during active COVID-19.

The chain couples TRBV5-4 to TRBJ2-3, with no clear D. This CDR3 has 12 residues. Germline lookup yields CDR1 SGHNT and CDR2 YYREEE (reference sequence). Trimming shortened V by 0 bases and J by 8 bases, and 7 bases separated the two germline ends. In nucleotides, the CDR3 is TGTGCCAGCAGCTTGGGAGGCGCTACGCAGTATTTT. Protein product: CASSLGGATQYF.

This chain links TRBV6-1 with TRBJ2-3, with a possible D match to TRBD1 (5 bases). V was pared by 3 bases and J by 0 bases, with 13 bases between. This CDR3 is 16 amino acids long. Germline V gene data show CDR1 as MNHNS and CDR2 as SASEGT. The CDR3 reads CASSEFAGSSTDTQYF. CDR3 nucleotide sequence: TGTGCCAGCAGTGAGTTTGCAGGGTCTAGCACAGATACGCAGTATTTT.

V and J are TRBV2 and TRBJ2-7, with 9 positions matching TRBD2. This CDR3 contains 21 residues. Germline V gene lookup returns CDR1 SNHLY and CDR2 FYNNEI. The ends lost 1 base at V and 0 bases at J; junction bases unmatched: 19. The CDR3 nucleotides read TGTGCCAGCAGTGAAGTGAACACCCCGAGGGGGCTAGCGGGGAGCTCCTACGAGCAGTACTTC. Translated: CASSEVNTPRGLAGSSYEQYF.

The chain is built from TRBV6-5 and TRBJ2-1, with D unclear. The CDR3 extends over 13 amino acids. Germline V CDR1 and CDR2: MNHEY, SVGAGI. V lost 7 bases, J lost 4 bases, and 11 bases lay in between. The CDR3 region has the DNA TGTGCCAGCACCGCGACTCAGTACAATGAGCAGTTCTTC. Its protein is CASTATQYNEQFF.

The V gene is TRBV4-2, the J gene TRBJ2-3; a possible D gene is TRBD2 (6 bases). Germline V CDR1 and CDR2: LGHNA, YNFKEQ. The CDR3 consists of 18 residues. The V end was cut by 1 base, the J end by 2 bases, with 19 bases between. The CDR3 DNA reads TGTGCCAGCAGCCAAGTTGGCTCGGGAGCGGTTGTCACAGATACGCAGTATTTT. Amino acids: CASSQVGSGAVVTDTQYF.

V and J are TRBV19 and TRBJ1-3, with 7 nucleotides matching TRBD1. The CDR3 loop spans 17 amino acids. The germline V gene encodes CDR1 LNHDA and CDR2 SQIVND (reference sequence). V lost 5 bases to trimming and J lost 2 bases; unmatched junction nucleotides: 12. CDR3 DNA: TGTGCCAGTAGTCCGGCGTTTTCAGGGGGAGCTGGAAACACCATATATTTT. Translating it yields CASSPAFSGGAGNTIYF. Full variable domain (missing parts from reference TRBV19 and TRBJ1-3): DGGITQSPKYLFRKEGQNVTLSCEQNLNHDAMYWYRQDPGQGLRLIYYSQIVNDFQKGDIAEGYSVSREKKESFPLTVTSAQKNPTAFYLCASSPAFSGGAGNTIYFGEGSWLTVV.

The chain has TRBV10-3 and TRBJ2-7, with a weak D call TRBD2 (6 bases). Trimming removed 6 bases from V and 5 bases from J, with 14 bases in between. This CDR3 contains 13 residues. Germline V gene sequence: CDR1 ENHRY, CDR2 SYGVKD. CDR3 residues: CAIRKPGADEQYF. The CDR3 nucleotides are TGTGCCATCAGGAAGCCGGGAGCGGACGAGCAGTACTTC.

The CDR3 nucleotides are TGTGCCAGCAGTGAGAGGGAGGGGGAAGGTCATGGCTACACCTTC. This gives the protein CASSEREGEGHGYTF. This chain links TRBV6-1 with TRBJ1-2, with D possibly TRBD1 on 6 matching bases. Trimming took 3 bases from V and 6 from J, leaving 17 bases between them. Germline CDR1 and CDR2: MNHNS and SASEGT. This CDR3 contains 15 residues.

Remarks on this clone: The sample has other DNA sequences that encode this CDR3 too. The chain's CDR3 is CASSITGTGVHEQYF. DNA for the CDR3: TGTGCCAGTAGTATCACCGGGACAGGGGTCCACGAGCAGTACTTC. The V call is TRBV19, the J call TRBJ2-7; TRBD1 matches at 10 bases. Germline assignment: CDR1 LNHDA and CDR2 SQIVND (reference sequence). V shed 3 bases and J 5 bases; nucleotides not matched to a gene: 7. The length of the CDR3 is 15 residues.

This chain joins TRBV11-3 and TRBJ2-1; perhaps TRBD1 as D (5 bases). V lost 5 bases to trimming and J lost 3 bases, with 8 bases between them. The CDR3 sequence is 13 residues long. Germline V CDR1 and CDR2: SGHNT, YENEEA. Written as DNA, the CDR3 is TGTGCCAGCAGCCAAGACAGCTACAATGAGCAGTTCTTC. It is translated as CASSQDSYNEQFF. Complete variable domain (other parts from reference TRBV11-3 and TRBJ2-1): EAGVVQSPRYKIIEKKQPVAFWCNPISGHNTLYWYLQNLGQGPELLIRYENEEAVDDSQLPKDRFSAERLKGVDSTLKIQPAELGDSAVYLCASSQDSYNEQFFGPGTRLTVL.

This rearrangement joins TRBV5-1 to TRBJ1-2, with D maybe TRBD1 (6 bases). This CDR3 is built from 16 residues. Trimming took off 4 bases at V and 0 bases at J, with 16 bases between the two ends. Germline-derived CDR1 and CDR2 are SGHRS and YFSETQ. CDR3 nucleotide sequence: TGCGCCAGCAGCGACGGACAGTCCTCAGCTAACTATGGCTACACCTTC. Translated, it gives CASSDGQSSANYGYTF.

The chain couples TRBV20-1 to TRBJ1-5; possibly TRBD1 for D (5 bases). Germline V gene lookup returns CDR1 DFQATT and CDR2 SNEGSKA (reference sequence). The V end was cut by 3 bases, the J end by 2 bases, with 14 bases between. CDR3 length equals 15 residues. Written as DNA, the CDR3 is TGCAGTGCTAGTTCATGGGGCGTCGGCAATCAGCCCCAGCATTTT. Its protein is CSASSWGVGNQPQHF.

The J gene is TRBJ2-1, the V gene TRBV27; no reliable D call. Germline CDR1 reads MNHEY; CDR2 reads SMNVEV (reference sequence). The CDR3 contains 13 residues. V was pared by 5 bases and J by 3 bases, with 8 bases between. In nucleotides, the CDR3 is TGTGCCAGCAGTAATACAGACTACAATGAGCAGTTCTTC. It encodes CASSNTDYNEQFF.

The chain carries TRBV14 and TRBJ1-2; TRBD1 agrees at 9 bases. This CDR3 is built from 14 residues. The germline V gene encodes CDR1 SGHDN and CDR2 FVKESK. Unmatched junction bases numbered 6, after V lost 6 bases and J lost 4 bases. The CDR3 loop reads CASRPPGQGYGYTF. CDR3 coding DNA: TGTGCCAGCAGGCCTCCGGGACAGGGCTATGGCTACACCTTC.

The chain is built from TRBV7-9 and TRBJ2-3, with 7 bases aligning to TRBD2. The J segment lost 2 bases and the V segment lost 3 bases, leaving 8 bases of the junction unmatched. The CDR3 is made up of 16 amino acids. Germline CDR1 is SEHNR and CDR2 is FQNEAQ (reference sequence). CDR3 bases: TGTGCCAGCAGCTTGTACGGACTAGGGCCCACAGATACGCAGTATTTT. Its translation is CASSLYGLGPTDTQYF.

The chain combines TRBV5-8 with TRBJ2-1; TRBD2 might be the D (5 bases). The V gene's germline CDR1 is SGHTS and CDR2 YDEGEE. V was shortened by 0 bases and J by 6 bases, with 7 bases between the two germline ends. The CDR3 has 13 amino acids. The CDR3 here is CASSLGLSNEQFF. CDR3 bases: TGTGCCAGCAGCTTGGGACTAAGCAATGAGCAGTTCTTC.

The V and J genes are TRBV5-1 and TRBJ1-1; D gene ambiguous. The CDR3 has 15 amino acids. With 0 bases removed from V and 3 bases from J, the gap between germline ends came to 12 bases. Per the germline V gene, CDR1 is SGHRS and CDR2 is YFSETQ. The DNA for the CDR3 is TGCGCCAGCAGCTTGGCGGCAGCCCAGGACACTGAAGCTTTCTTT. Protein product: CASSLAAAQDTEAFF.

The genes are TRBV3-1 (or the pseudogene TRBV3-2) and TRBJ2-1, with TRBD2 matching 7 bases. CDR1 is LGHDT, CDR2 YNNKEL, per germline (reference sequence). The length of the CDR3 is 16 residues. The V segment lost 3 bases and the J segment 15 bases; nucleotides outside the gene matches: 20. The CDR3 DNA reads as TGTGCCAGCAGCCATAGGAAGCCCCGGGACTACCAGAAGGGGTTCTTC. Translating it yields CASSHRKPRDYQKGFF.

This clone was observed a single time. The V call is TRBV27, the J call TRBJ1-1, with a possible D match to TRBD1 (5 bases). Trimming left V 3 bases short and J 0 bases short, with 8 bases between. The CDR3 has 14 amino acids. Germline-derived CDR1 and CDR2 are MNHEY and SMNVEV (reference sequence). DNA for the CDR3: TGTGCCAGCAGTTTGCCAGGGTTGAACACTGAAGCTTTCTTT. Encoded protein: CASSLPGLNTEAFF.

This clone turned up a few times. The gene calls are TRBV27 and TRBJ2-7, with a tentative D call TRBD2 (6 bases). The germline V gene encodes CDR1 MNHEY and CDR2 SMNVEV (reference sequence). There are 15 residues in the CDR3. The germline V and J ends were trimmed by 0 bases and 2 bases, with 11 bases remaining between them. CDR3 nucleotide sequence: TGTGCCAGCAGTTTATCTGGCGGGACGACCTACGAGCAGTACTTC. It is translated as CASSLSGGTTYEQYF.

In this sample, this clone turned up a few times. The chain joins TRBV2 to TRBJ2-5; D is undetermined. The CDR3 has 13 amino acids. Germline CDR1 is SNHLY and CDR2 is FYNNEI. V lost 5 bases and J lost 5, with 12 bases in between. The CDR3 spells CASSPVSGETQYF. The CDR3, as DNA: TGTGCCAGCAGTCCAGTTTCCGGGGAGACCCAGTACTTC. The variable domain in full, with the rest retrieved from reference TRBV2 and TRBJ2-5, is EPEVTQTPSHQVTQMGQEVILRCVPISNHLYFYWYRQILGQKVEFLVSFYNNEISEKSEIFDDQFSVERPDGSNFTLKIRSTKLEDSAMYFCASSPVSGETQYFGPGTRLLVL.

The chain joins TRBV6-5 to TRBJ2-3; TRBD1 aligns across 9 bases. This CDR3 comprises 16 residues. V dropped 0 bases and J dropped 6; count of bases not matched to a gene: 7. Germline CDR1 reads MNHEY; CDR2 reads SVGAGI. DNA for the CDR3: TGTGCCAGCAGTTACTCCGGGACAGGGTGGATGGATACGCAGTATTTT. Encoded protein: CASSYSGTGWMDTQYF.